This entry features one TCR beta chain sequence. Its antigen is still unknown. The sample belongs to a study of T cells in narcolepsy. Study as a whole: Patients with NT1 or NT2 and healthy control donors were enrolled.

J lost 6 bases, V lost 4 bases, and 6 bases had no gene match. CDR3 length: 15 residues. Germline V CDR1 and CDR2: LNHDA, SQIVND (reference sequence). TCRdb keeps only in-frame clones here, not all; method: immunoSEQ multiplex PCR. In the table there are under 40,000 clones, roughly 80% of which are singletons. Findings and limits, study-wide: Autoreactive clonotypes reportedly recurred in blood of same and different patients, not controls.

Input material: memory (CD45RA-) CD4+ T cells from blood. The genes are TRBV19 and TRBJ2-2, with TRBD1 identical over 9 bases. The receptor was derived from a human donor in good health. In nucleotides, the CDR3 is TGTGCCAGTAGTACGGGACAGGGTGGGGCCGGGGAGCTGTTTTTT. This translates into CASSTGQGGAGELFF.